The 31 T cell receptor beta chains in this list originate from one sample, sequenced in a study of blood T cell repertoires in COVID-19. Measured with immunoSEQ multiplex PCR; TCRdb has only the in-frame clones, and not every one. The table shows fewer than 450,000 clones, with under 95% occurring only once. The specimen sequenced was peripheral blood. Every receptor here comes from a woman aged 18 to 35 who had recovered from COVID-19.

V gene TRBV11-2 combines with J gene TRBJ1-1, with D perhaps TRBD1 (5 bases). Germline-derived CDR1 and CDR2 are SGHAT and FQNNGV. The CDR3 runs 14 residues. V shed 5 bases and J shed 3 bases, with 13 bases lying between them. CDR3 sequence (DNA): TGTGCCAGCAGCCGCAGGGTATTGGACACTGAAGCTTTCTTT. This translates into CASSRRVLDTEAFF.

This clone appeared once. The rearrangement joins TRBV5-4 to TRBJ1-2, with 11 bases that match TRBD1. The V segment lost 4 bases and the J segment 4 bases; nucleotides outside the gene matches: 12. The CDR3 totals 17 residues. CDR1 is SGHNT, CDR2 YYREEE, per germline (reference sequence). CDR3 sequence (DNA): TGTGCCAGCAGCCCGGTCCACGCGGACAGGGGGCCCTATGGCTACACCTTC. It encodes CASSPVHADRGPYGYTF.

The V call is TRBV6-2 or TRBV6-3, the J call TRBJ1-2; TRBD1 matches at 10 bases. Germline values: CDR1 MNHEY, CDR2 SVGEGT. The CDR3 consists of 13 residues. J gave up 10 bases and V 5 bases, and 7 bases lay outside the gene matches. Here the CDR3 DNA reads TGTGCCAGCAGTCATGGGACAGGGGAGGACTACACCTTC. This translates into CASSHGTGEDYTF.

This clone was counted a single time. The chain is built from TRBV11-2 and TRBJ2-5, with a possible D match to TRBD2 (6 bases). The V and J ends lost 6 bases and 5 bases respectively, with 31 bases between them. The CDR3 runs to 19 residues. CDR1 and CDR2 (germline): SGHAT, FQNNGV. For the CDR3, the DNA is TGTGCCAGCAGTCCCCGGGCCTTAGCGGTTTTTCCTAGTAGGGAGACCCAGTACTTC. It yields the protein CASSPRALAVFPSRETQYF.

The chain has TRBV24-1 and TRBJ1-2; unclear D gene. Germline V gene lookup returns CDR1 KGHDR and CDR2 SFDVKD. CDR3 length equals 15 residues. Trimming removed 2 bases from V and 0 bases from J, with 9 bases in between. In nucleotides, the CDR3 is TGTGCCACCAGTGATTCGTCATCGGCTAACTATGGCTACACCTTC. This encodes CATSDSSSANYGYTF.

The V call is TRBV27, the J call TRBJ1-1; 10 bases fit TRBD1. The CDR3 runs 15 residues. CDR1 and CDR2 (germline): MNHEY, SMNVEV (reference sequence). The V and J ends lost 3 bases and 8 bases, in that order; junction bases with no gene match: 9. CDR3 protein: CASSFISSGQGEAFF. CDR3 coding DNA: TGTGCCAGCAGTTTTATTAGTTCGGGACAGGGGGAAGCTTTCTTT.

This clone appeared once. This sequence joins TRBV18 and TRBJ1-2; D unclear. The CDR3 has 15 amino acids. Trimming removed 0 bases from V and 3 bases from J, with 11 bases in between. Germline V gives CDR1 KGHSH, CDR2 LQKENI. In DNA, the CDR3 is TGTGCCAGCTCACCACCTGGTCTAGCGGACTATGGCTACACCTTC. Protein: CASSPPGLADYGYTF.

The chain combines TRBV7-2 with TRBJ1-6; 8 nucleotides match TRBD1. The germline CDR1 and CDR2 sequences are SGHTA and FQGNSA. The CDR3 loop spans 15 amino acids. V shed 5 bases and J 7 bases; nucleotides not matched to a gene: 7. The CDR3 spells CASSLHGQGNSPLHF. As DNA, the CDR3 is TGTGCCAGCAGCCTCCACGGACAGGGAAATTCACCCCTCCACTTT. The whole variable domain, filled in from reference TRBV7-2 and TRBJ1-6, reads GAGVSQSPSNKVTEKGKDVELRCDPISGHTALYWYRQSLGQGLEFLIYFQGNSAPDKSGLPSDRFSAERTGGSVSTLTIQRTQQEDSAVYLCASSLHGQGNSPLHFGNGTRLTVT.

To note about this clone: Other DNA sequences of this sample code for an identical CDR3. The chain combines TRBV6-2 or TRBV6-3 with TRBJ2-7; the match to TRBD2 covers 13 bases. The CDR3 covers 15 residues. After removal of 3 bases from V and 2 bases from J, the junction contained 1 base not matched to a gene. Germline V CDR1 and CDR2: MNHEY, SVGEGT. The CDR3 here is CASSYGLAGAYEQYV. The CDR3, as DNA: TGTGCCAGCAGTTATGGACTAGCGGGAGCCTACGAGCAGTACGTC.

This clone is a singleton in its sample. CDR3 DNA: TGTGCCAGCAGCAGACAGGGGAACTATGGCTACACCTTC. Translated: CASSRQGNYGYTF. The chain is built from TRBV6-2 or TRBV6-3 and TRBJ1-2; 8 nucleotides line up with TRBD1. Germline CDR1 reads MNHEY; CDR2 reads SVGEGT. The CDR3 is made up of 13 amino acids. Trimming took 6 bases from V and 2 from J; bases not matched to a gene: 2.

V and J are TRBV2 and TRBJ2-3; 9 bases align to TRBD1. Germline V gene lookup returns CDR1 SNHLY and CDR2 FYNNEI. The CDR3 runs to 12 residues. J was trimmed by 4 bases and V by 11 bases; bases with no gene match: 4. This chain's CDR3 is CAAGTGPDTQYF. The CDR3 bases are TGTGCCGCTGGGACAGGGCCAGATACGCAGTATTTT.

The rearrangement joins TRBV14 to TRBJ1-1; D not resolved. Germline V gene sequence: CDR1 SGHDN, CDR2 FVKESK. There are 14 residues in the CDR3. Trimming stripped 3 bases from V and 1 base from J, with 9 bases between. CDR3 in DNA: TGTGCCAGCAGCCACAGAATAAGGAACACTGAAGCTTTCTTT. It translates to CASSHRIRNTEAFF.

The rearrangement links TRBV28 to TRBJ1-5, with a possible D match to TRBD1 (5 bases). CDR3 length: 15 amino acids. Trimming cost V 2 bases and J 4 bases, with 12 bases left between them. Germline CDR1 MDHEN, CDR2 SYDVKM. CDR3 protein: CASSLIRARNQPQHF. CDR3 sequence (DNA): TGTGCCAGCAGTTTAATCAGGGCTCGAAATCAGCCCCAGCATTTT.

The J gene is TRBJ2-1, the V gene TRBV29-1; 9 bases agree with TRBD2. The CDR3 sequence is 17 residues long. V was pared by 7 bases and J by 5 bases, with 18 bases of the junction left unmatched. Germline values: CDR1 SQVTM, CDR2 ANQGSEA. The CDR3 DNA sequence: TGCAGCGCCTACGCGGGGGGGTTTGGGAGAACGAACAATGAGCAGTTCTTC. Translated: CSAYAGGFGRTNNEQFF.

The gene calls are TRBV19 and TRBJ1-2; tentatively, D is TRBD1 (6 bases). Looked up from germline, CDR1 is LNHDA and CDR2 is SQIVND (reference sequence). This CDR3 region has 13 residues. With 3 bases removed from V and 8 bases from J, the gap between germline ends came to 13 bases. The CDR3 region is CASSIRGAWGYTF. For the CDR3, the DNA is TGTGCCAGTAGTATTCGGGGGGCGTGGGGCTACACCTTC.

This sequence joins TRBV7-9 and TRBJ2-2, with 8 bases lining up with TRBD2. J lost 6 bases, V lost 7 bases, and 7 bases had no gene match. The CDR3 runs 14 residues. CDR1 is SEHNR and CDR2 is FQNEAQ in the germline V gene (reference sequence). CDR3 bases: TGTGCCAGCACCGGCTGGCGGGAGGCCGGGGAGCTGTTTTTT. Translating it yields CASTGWREAGELFF.

CDR3 sequence: CASSPPGGTGNTIYF. The DNA for the CDR3 is TGTGCCAGCAGCCCTCCGGGGGGGACTGGAAACACCATATATTTT. The rearrangement joins TRBV3-1 (or the pseudogene TRBV3-2) to TRBJ1-3; D possibly corresponds to TRBD1 (5 bases). Looked up from germline, CDR1 is LGHDT and CDR2 is YNNKEL (reference sequence). V gave up 4 bases and J gave up 2 bases, with 12 bases separating them. The CDR3 spans 15 residues.

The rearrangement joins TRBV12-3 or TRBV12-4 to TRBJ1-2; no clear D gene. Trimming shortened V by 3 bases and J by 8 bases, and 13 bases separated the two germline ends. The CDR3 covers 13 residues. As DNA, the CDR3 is TGTGCCAGCAGTTTGACCCGGGCGGGAGGCTACACCTTC. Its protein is CASSLTRAGGYTF.

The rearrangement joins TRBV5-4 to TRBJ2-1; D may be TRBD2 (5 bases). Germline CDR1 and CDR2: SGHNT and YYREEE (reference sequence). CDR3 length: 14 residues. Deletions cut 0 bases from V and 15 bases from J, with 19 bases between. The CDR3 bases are TGTGCCAGCAGCTTGGTTGGCGAGGGCGACGCGGCGTTCTTC. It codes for CASSLVGEGDAAFF. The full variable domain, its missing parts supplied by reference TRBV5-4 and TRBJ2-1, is ETGVTQSPTHLIKTRGQQVTLRCSSQSGHNTVSWYQQALGQGPQFIFQYYREEENGRGNFPPRFSGLQFPNYSSELNVNALELDDSALYLCASSLVGEGDAAFFGPGTRLTVL.

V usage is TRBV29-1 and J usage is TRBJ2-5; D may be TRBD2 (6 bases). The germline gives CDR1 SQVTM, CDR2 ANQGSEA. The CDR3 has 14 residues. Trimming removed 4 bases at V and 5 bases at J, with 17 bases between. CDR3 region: CSVVADYISETQYF. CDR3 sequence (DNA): TGCAGCGTTGTAGCGGATTACATTTCGGAGACCCAGTACTTC.

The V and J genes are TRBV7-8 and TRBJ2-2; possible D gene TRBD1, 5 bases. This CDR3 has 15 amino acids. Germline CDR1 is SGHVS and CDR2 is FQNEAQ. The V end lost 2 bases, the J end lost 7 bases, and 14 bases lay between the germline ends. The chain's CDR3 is CASSLHQGKNGELFF. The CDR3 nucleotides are TGTGCCAGCAGCTTACATCAGGGAAAGAACGGGGAGCTGTTTTTT.

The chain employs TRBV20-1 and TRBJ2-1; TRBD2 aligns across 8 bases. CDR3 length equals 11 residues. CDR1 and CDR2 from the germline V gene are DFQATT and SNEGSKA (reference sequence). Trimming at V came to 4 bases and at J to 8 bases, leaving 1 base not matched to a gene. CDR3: CSAKREHEQFF. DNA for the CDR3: TGCAGTGCTAAGCGGGAGCATGAGCAGTTCTTC.

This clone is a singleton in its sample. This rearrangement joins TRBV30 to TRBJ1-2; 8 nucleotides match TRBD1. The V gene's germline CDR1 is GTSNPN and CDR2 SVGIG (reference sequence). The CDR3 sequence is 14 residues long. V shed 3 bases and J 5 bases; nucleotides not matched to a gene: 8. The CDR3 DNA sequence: TGTGCCTGGAGCCCGGACAGGGTCCTTTATGGCTACACCTTC. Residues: CAWSPDRVLYGYTF. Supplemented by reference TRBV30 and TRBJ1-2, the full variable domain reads SQTIHQWPATLVQPVGSPLSLECTVEGTSNPNLYWYRQAAGRGLQLLFYSVGIGQISSEVPQNLSASRPQDRQFILSSKKLLLSDSGFYLCAWSPDRVLYGYTFGSGTRLTVV.

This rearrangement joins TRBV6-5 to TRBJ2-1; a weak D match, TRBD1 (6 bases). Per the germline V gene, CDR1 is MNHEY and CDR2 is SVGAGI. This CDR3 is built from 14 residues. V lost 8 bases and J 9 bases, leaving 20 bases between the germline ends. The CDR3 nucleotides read TGTGCCAGCTCGAAAGGGACCAGGGGTGGTGAGCAGTTCTTC. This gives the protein CASSKGTRGGEQFF.

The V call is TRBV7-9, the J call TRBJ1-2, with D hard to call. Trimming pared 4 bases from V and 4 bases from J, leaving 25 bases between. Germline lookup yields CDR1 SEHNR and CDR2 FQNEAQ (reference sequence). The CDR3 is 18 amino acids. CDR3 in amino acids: CASSWIYSGRHWGYGYTF. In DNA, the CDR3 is TGTGCCAGCAGCTGGATTTACAGCGGCAGGCACTGGGGCTATGGCTACACCTTC.

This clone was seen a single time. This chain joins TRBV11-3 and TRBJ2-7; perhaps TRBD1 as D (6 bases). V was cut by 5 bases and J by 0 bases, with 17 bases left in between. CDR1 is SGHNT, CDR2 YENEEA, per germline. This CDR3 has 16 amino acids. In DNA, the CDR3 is TGTGCCAGCAGCAGGGGAACAGGGCAGAGCTCCTACGAGCAGTACGTC. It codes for CASSRGTGQSSYEQYV.

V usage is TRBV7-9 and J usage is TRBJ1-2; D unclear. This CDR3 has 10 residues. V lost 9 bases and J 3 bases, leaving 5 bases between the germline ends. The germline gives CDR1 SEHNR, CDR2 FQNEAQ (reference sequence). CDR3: CARRYYGYTF. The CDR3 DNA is TGTGCCAGACGGTACTATGGCTACACCTTC. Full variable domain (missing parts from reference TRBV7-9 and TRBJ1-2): DTGVSQNPRHKITKRGQNVTFRCDPISEHNRLYWYRQTLGQGPEFLTYFQNEAQLEKSRLLSDRFSAERPKGSFSTLEIQRTEQGDSAMYLCARRYYGYTFGSGTRLTVV.

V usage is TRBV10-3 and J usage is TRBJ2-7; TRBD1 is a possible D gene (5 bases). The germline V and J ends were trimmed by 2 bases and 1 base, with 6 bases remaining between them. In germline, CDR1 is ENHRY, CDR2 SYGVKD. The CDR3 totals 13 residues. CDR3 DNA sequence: TGTGCCATCAGTGAGACAGGTTCCTACGAGCAGTACGTC. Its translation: CAISETGSYEQYV.

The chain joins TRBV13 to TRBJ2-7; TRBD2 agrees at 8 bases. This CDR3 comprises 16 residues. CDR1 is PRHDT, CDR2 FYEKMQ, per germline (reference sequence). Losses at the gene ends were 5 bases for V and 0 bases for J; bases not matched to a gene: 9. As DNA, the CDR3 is TGTGCCAGCAGCCCGCCGGGGGGGATTAGCTCCTACGAGCAGTACGTC. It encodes CASSPPGGISSYEQYV.

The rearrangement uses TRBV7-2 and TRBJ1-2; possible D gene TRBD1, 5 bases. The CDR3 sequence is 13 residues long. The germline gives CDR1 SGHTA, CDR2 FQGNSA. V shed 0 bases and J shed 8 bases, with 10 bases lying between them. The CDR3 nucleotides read TGTGCCAGCAGCTTAGCAGGGGCAAAGGGCTACACCTTC. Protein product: CASSLAGAKGYTF.

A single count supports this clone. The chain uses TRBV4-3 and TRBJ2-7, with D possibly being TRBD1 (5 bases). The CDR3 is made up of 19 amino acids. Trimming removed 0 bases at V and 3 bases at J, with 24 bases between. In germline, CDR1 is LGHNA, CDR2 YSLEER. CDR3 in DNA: TGCGCCAGCAGCCAAGAAGGGGAAAGGGTTTCCCAAAACTTCTACGAGCAGTACGTC. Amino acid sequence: CASSQEGERVSQNFYEQYV.